Shown below are 15 T cell receptor beta chains from a single sample sequenced in a study of blood T cell repertoires in COVID-19. This table comes from immunoSEQ multiplex PCR, and its TCRdb copy is limited to in-frame clones, with some not included. This sample has tens of thousands of clones; around 85% occur once, and the top ten carry roughly 15%. Sequenced material: peripheral blood. Receptor source: a woman older than 75 with active or convalescent COVID-19.

The gene calls are TRBV10-3 and TRBJ2-2; 7 bases map to TRBD1. The V segment lost 10 bases and the J segment 5 bases; nucleotides outside the gene matches: 10. There are 14 residues in the CDR3. Germline CDR1 ENHRY, CDR2 SYGVKD. This chain's CDR3 is CATNRGGGTGELFF. DNA of the CDR3: TGTGCCACTAACCGAGGGGGCGGAACCGGGGAGCTGTTTTTT.

This chain links TRBV4-3 with TRBJ1-2; 7 bases map to TRBD1. V trimming: 3 bases; J trimming: 2 bases; junction bases outside the gene matches: 6. Germline assignment: CDR1 LGHNA and CDR2 YSLEER. This CDR3 comprises 15 residues. The DNA for the CDR3 is TGCGCCAGCAGCCAGGCTACGGACAGGAACTATGGCTACACCTTC. This gives the protein CASSQATDRNYGYTF.

V usage is TRBV2 and J usage is TRBJ1-1; 8 bases line up with TRBD1. CDR3 length: 14 residues. Germline V CDR1 and CDR2: SNHLY, FYNNEI. V lost 7 bases, J lost 1 base, and 5 bases stayed unmatched. CDR3 in DNA: TGTGCCAGCACCAGAGACAGGGGGAACACTGAAGCTTTCTTT. It codes for CASTRDRGNTEAFF.

The V call is TRBV6-2 or TRBV6-3, the J call TRBJ2-7; TRBD1 matches 10 bases. The V and J ends lost 2 bases and 3 bases, in that order; junction bases with no gene match: 4. This CDR3 is built from 15 residues. Germline assignment: CDR1 MNHEY and CDR2 SVGEGT. CDR3 in amino acids: CASSYPGQGVYEQYF. In DNA, the CDR3 is TGTGCCAGCAGTTACCCAGGACAGGGGGTCTACGAGCAGTACTTC.

The chain is built from TRBV5-1 and TRBJ2-7, with TRBD1 as a possible D gene (6 bases). CDR1 SGHRS and CDR2 YFSETQ come from the germline V gene. The CDR3 runs to 15 residues. V lost 1 base to trimming and J lost 1 base, with 12 bases between them. This chain's CDR3 is CASSLRTEFSYEQYF. The CDR3 coding sequence is TGCGCCAGCAGCTTGAGGACAGAGTTTTCCTACGAGCAGTACTTC.

This clone was seen more than once but under ten times. This sequence joins TRBV9 and TRBJ2-1; 10 positions match TRBD1. Trimming at V came to 0 bases and at J to 7 bases, leaving 7 bases not matched to a gene. Germline CDR1 and CDR2: SGDLS and YYNGEE. The CDR3 runs 16 residues. The CDR3 DNA sequence: TGTGCCAGCAGCGTAGCGACAGGGGGCAGGTTGAATGAGCAGTTCTTC. As protein: CASSVATGGRLNEQFF.

The rearrangement uses TRBV28 and TRBJ1-1; the match to TRBD1 covers 10 bases. This CDR3 is built from 17 residues. The ends lost 5 bases at V and 1 base at J; junction bases unmatched: 10. Germline V gene sequence: CDR1 MDHEN, CDR2 SYDVKM. CDR3 sequence reads: CASSGVWRDRGNTEAFF. DNA of the CDR3: TGTGCCAGCAGTGGGGTCTGGCGGGACAGGGGGAACACTGAAGCTTTCTTT.

The chain uses TRBV7-2 and TRBJ2-7; 9 bases map to TRBD2. CDR3 length: 14 amino acids. J was trimmed by 4 bases and V by 5 bases; bases with no gene match: 6. CDR1 SGHTA and CDR2 FQGNSA come from the germline V gene. CDR3 sequence reads: CASSPTSGPYEQYF. Here the CDR3 DNA reads TGTGCCAGCAGCCCTACTAGCGGGCCTTACGAGCAGTACTTC.

This clone has a single count. This chain links TRBV20-1 with TRBJ1-2, with D uncertain. CDR1 and CDR2 (germline): DFQATT, SNEGSKA (reference sequence). This CDR3 spans 13 amino acids. Trimming took off 3 bases at V and 4 bases at J, with 12 bases between the two ends. The CDR3 DNA follows: TGCAGTGCTAGTGAAACGGAGAGCTATGGCTACACCTTC. Translated, it gives CSASETESYGYTF.

V and J are TRBV29-1 and TRBJ1-1, with no clear D. This CDR3 spans 13 amino acids. Germline V CDR1 and CDR2: SQVTM, ANQGSEA. Trimming cost V 4 bases and J 1 base, with 10 bases left between them. In DNA, the CDR3 is TGCAGCGTTGTTTTATGGGCGAACACTGAAGCTTTCTTT. Translating it yields CSVVLWANTEAFF.

The chain couples TRBV6-2 or TRBV6-3 to TRBJ1-5; 7 bases line up with TRBD1. CDR3 length: 14 amino acids. The trim removed 4 bases at V and 4 bases at J, leaving 4 bases unmatched. The germline V gene has CDR1 MNHEY and CDR2 SVGEGT. In DNA form, the CDR3 reads TGTGCCAGCAGTTCGACAGGGCGGAATCAGCCCCAGCATTTT. Translation: CASSSTGRNQPQHF.

This sequence joins TRBV6-1 and TRBJ1-2; 9 positions match TRBD1. This CDR3 is 15 amino acids long. With V trimmed by 3 bases and J by 1 base, 3 bases remained unmatched. Germline CDR1 is MNHNS and CDR2 is SASEGT. The CDR3 DNA reads TGTGCCAGCAGTGAGGGACAGGGATTTAACTATGGCTACACCTTC. Protein: CASSEGQGFNYGYTF.

The V gene is TRBV5-1, the J gene TRBJ1-4; the match to TRBD1 covers 8 bases. CDR1 SGHRS and CDR2 YFSETQ come from the germline V gene. V lost 4 bases to trimming and J lost 6 bases; unmatched junction nucleotides: 5. The CDR3 extends over 14 amino acids. The CDR3 here is CASSLSGGDEKLFF. The DNA of the CDR3 is TGCGCCAGCAGCCTGTCAGGGGGCGATGAAAAACTGTTTTTT.

The chain has TRBV5-1 and TRBJ2-1, with TRBD2 matching 10 bases. The CDR3 has 17 amino acids. J was trimmed by 8 bases and V by 0 bases; bases with no gene match: 11. Germline V gene lookup returns CDR1 SGHRS and CDR2 YFSETQ. This CDR3 reads CASSLASLAGVFHEQFF. The CDR3 nucleotides read TGCGCCAGCAGCTTGGCCTCTCTAGCGGGAGTTTTCCATGAGCAGTTCTTC.

The chain recombines TRBV3-1 (or the pseudogene TRBV3-2) with TRBJ2-3; 8 nucleotides align to TRBD2. CDR3 length: 18 amino acids. Germline V lookup: CDR1 LGHDT, CDR2 YNNKEL (reference sequence). J gave up 0 bases and V 4 bases, and 12 bases lay outside the gene matches. CDR3 nucleotides: TGTGCCAGCAGCCCAGCGGGGGTTGGGGGCCTGAGCACAGATACGCAGTATTTT. Encoded protein: CASSPAGVGGLSTDTQYF.